Listed below are T cell receptor beta chains from one sample, sequenced in a study of T-cell memory formation after mild COVID-19. MiXCR was run by TCRdb on the 5' RACE reads, yielding one entry per CDR3 protein. The sample yields 150,000 to 200,000 distinct CDR3 sequences, around a tenth seen once. Input material: PBMCs or a T cell subset sorted from them (not recorded which). The receptors come from a man between 18 and 35 years old who had mild COVID-19 (a few samples of this study predate the infection). Cell type and time point are not known. Each CDR3 is given with its conserved first and last residue. Fields, in order: D gene, V gene, clone size, CDR3 length, J gene, CDR3 protein, CDR3 DNA. A D gene is named only where the DNA matches it firmly. A row's size may be missing; if present it is once, few, many or a size class.

>TRBD1|TRBV6-5|few|18|TRBJ1-1
CASSYRPPGQGTNTEAFF
TGTGCCAGCAGTTACCGACCCCCGGGACAGGGAACGAACACTGAAGCTTTCTTT
>-|TRBV7-2|few|17|TRBJ2-1
CASTLRARALNYNEQFF
TGTGCCAGCACCCTAAGGGCAAGGGCCCTAAATTACAATGAGCAGTTCTTC
>-|TRBV20-1|-|14|TRBJ1-1
CSARVGGLRTEAFF
TGCAGTGCTAGAGTTGGGGGGCTGCGTACTGAAGCTTTCTTT
>-|TRBV11-2|-|13|TRBJ1-1
CASSLDPPRGAFF
TGTGCCAGCAGCTTAGATCCCCCCAGGGGAGCTTTCTTT
>-|TRBV4-3|few|12|TRBJ2-1
CASSQDSDEQFF
TGCGCCAGCAGCCAAGATTCAGATGAGCAGTTCTTC
>-|TRBV2|-|13|TRBJ1-6
CAMQTDSGSPLHF
TGTGCCATGCAGACTGACTCGGGTTCACCCCTCCACTTT
>-|TRBV7-3|-|13|TRBJ1-5
CASSPRAGQPQHF
TGTGCCAGCAGCCCAAGGGCTGGTCAGCCCCAGCATTTT
>-|TRBV5-1|few|14|TRBJ2-2
CASSEPGRTGELFF
TGCGCCAGCAGCGAACCGGGGCGAACCGGGGAGCTGTTTTTT
>-|TRBV12-3/TRBV12-4|-|13|TRBJ2-3
CASSTGGTDTQYF
TGTGCCAGCAGCACCGGGGGCACAGATACGCAGTATTTT
>-|TRBV5-6|many|14|TRBJ2-3
CASSLGTATDTQYF
TGTGCCAGCAGCTTAGGAACAGCCACAGATACGCAGTATTTT
>-|TRBV2|few|12|TRBJ2-5
CARNRDVETQYF
TGTGCCAGGAACAGGGATGTGGAGACCCAGTACTTC
>-|TRBV3-2|-|15|TRBJ2-4
CASSQEIVAKNIQYF
TGTGCCAGCAGCCAAGAAATAGTAGCCAAAAACATTCAGTACTTC
>-|TRBV7-3|few|13|TRBJ2-3
CASSRSLSYTQYF
TGTGCCAGCAGTCGGAGTTTAAGCTATACGCAGTATTTT
>TRBD1|TRBV12-3/TRBV12-4|few|19|TRBJ1-5
CASSLADRGLLYSNQPQHF
TGTGCCAGCAGTTTAGCAGACAGGGGGCTCCTTTATAGCAATCAGCCCCAGCATTTT
>-|TRBV20-1|few|15|TRBJ1-6
CSARAGSTYNSPLHF
TGCAGTGCTAGAGCGGGTAGCACCTATAATTCACCCCTCCACTTT
>-|TRBV29-1|many|13|TRBJ2-7
CSVVWQGGYEQYF
TGCAGCGTTGTGTGGCAGGGGGGGTACGAGCAGTACTTC
>-|TRBV7-2|-|15|TRBJ2-2
CASSPGGPGTGELFF
TGTGCCAGCAGCCCGGGGGGCCCGGGTACCGGGGAGCTGTTTTTT
>-|TRBV12-3/TRBV12-4|few|13|TRBJ1-1
CASSYFPNTEAFF
TGTGCCAGCAGCTACTTTCCCAACACTGAAGCTTTCTTT
>-|TRBV5-1|few|17|TRBJ2-5
CASSLGAMGRSEETQYF
TGCGCCAGCAGCTTGGGGGCTATGGGACGATCGGAGGAGACCCAGTACTTC
>TRBD1|TRBV13|-|17|TRBJ2-6
CASSLRQGTDGANVLTF
TGTGCCAGCAGCTTAAGACAGGGGACGGACGGGGCCAACGTCCTGACTTTC
>-|TRBV10-3|-|13|TRBJ1-1
CAISPSRNTEAFF
TGTGCCATCAGTCCTTCACGGAACACTGAAGCTTTCTTT
>TRBD1|TRBV7-9|many|15|TRBJ2-3
CASSFRQGGPDTQYF
TGTGCCAGCAGCTTTCGACAGGGGGGTCCAGATACGCAGTATTTT
>-|TRBV20-1|many|12|TRBJ1-6
CSARELLSPLHF
TGCAGTGCTAGAGAGCTCCTTTCACCCCTCCACTTT
>-|TRBV5-6|few|14|TRBJ1-2
CASSNRQALWGYTF
TGTGCCAGCAGCAATAGACAGGCCCTGTGGGGCTACACCTTC
>TRBD2|TRBV20-1|-|12|TRBJ2-1
CGVAGGRSEQFF
TGCGGAGTAGCGGGGGGGCGGAGTGAGCAGTTCTTC
>TRBD1|TRBV10-3|few|12|TRBJ1-4
CAIGTGGEKLFF
TGTGCCATCGGGACAGGGGGCGAAAAACTGTTTTTT
>-|TRBV7-2|many|15|TRBJ2-1
CASSLGRGQLDEQFF
TGTGCCAGCAGCTTAGGTCGGGGACAACTCGATGAGCAGTTCTTC
>-|TRBV20-1|-|15|TRBJ2-3
CSAFARGVKTDTQYF
TGCAGTGCTTTCGCCCGGGGCGTAAAAACAGATACGCAGTATTTT
>-|TRBV29-1|few|13|TRBJ1-1
CSVWGRLNTEAFF
TGCAGCGTGTGGGGCAGATTGAACACTGAAGCTTTCTTT
>-|TRBV4-1|-|13|TRBJ1-2
CASSQAGNYGYTF
TGCGCCAGCAGCCAAGCGGGGAACTATGGCTACACCTTC
>-|TRBV6-5|few|13|TRBJ1-2
CASSWGPNYGYTF
TGTGCCAGCAGCTGGGGTCCTAACTATGGCTACACCTTC
>-|TRBV11-2|-|14|TRBJ1-2
CASSLDVSSRGYTF
TGTGCCAGCAGCTTAGATGTGTCCTCCCGGGGCTACACCTTC
>TRBD1|TRBV4-3|few|14|TRBJ1-1
CASSHRQGAAEAFF
TGCGCCAGCAGCCATAGACAGGGGGCCGCGGAAGCTTTCTTT
>-|TRBV24-1|few|18|TRBJ2-3
CATSDSVPGSGDTDTQYF
TGTGCCACCAGTGATTCGGTCCCAGGGAGCGGAGATACAGATACGCAGTATTTT
>TRBD1|TRBV6-1|many|15|TRBJ2-4
CASIVGGAGKNIQYF
TGTGCCAGCATCGTAGGGGGCGCGGGCAAAAACATTCAGTACTTC
>-|TRBV6-6|few|13|TRBJ2-2
CASSAGLTGELFF
TGTGCCAGCAGCGCAGGGCTCACCGGGGAGCTGTTTTTT
>TRBD2|TRBV5-1|-|15|TRBJ2-3
CASSFGLAGKGEQYF
TGCGCCAGCAGCTTCGGACTAGCGGGGAAGGGGGAGCAGTATTTT
>TRBD2|TRBV9|many|18|TRBJ2-3
CASSVSLAGAPPADTQYF
TGTGCCAGCAGCGTAAGCCTAGCGGGGGCCCCGCCCGCAGATACGCAGTATTTT
>-|TRBV7-9|-|15|TRBJ1-2
CASSIGLGPAEGYTF
TGTGCCAGCAGCATAGGTCTGGGTCCTGCGGAAGGCTACACCTTC
>-|TRBV11-3|few|12|TRBJ2-5
CASSQGQETQYF
TGTGCCAGCAGCCAGGGCCAAGAGACCCAGTACTTC
>-|TRBV7-2|few|14|TRBJ1-6
CASSWDTGNPPLHF
TGTGCCAGCAGCTGGGACACCGGAAATCCACCCCTCCACTTT
>TRBD2|TRBV5-1|few|15|TRBJ2-7
CASSTSGLGDYEQYF
TGCGCCAGCAGTACTAGCGGGCTAGGGGATTACGAGCAGTACTTC
>-|TRBV5-1|few|12|TRBJ2-3
CASSYDSDTQYF
TGCGCCAGCAGCTACGACTCCGATACGCAGTATTTT
>-|TRBV6-2/TRBV6-3|few|13|TRBJ2-3
CASSYRASDTQYF
TGTGCCAGCAGTTACAGGGCCTCAGATACGCAGTATTTT
>-|TRBV15|few|16|TRBJ2-2
CATSRAGLGYTGELFF
TGTGCCACCAGCAGAGCCGGCCTAGGTTACACCGGGGAGCTGTTTTTT
>-|TRBV6-5|many|16|TRBJ2-7
CASSYSTGRFTYEQYF
TGTGCCAGCAGTTATTCAACAGGGCGATTCACCTACGAGCAGTACTTC
>-|TRBV12-3/TRBV12-4|many|15|TRBJ1-1
CASSLQGLLDTEAFF
TGTGCCAGCAGTTTACAGGGCTTACTGGACACTGAAGCTTTCTTT
>TRBD2|TRBV5-4|many|13|TRBJ2-2
CASWSGGAGELFF
TGTGCCAGCTGGAGCGGGGGGGCCGGGGAGCTGTTTTTT
>TRBD1|TRBV5-6|few|15|TRBJ2-2
CASSLGTGFTGELFF
TGTGCCAGCAGCTTAGGGACAGGCTTCACCGGGGAGCTGTTTTTT
>-|TRBV4-1|many|13|TRBJ2-5
CASSRPGQETQYF
TGCGCCAGCAGCCGTCCAGGCCAAGAGACCCAGTACTTC
>TRBD1|TRBV5-1|-|15|TRBJ2-4
CASSLEGQGVFIQYF
TGCGCCAGCAGCTTGGAGGGGCAGGGGGTGTTCATTCAGTACTTC
>-|TRBV5-1|many|15|TRBJ2-7
CASSPRPQQTYEQYF
TGCGCCAGCAGCCCTAGACCCCAGCAGACCTACGAGCAGTACTTC
>TRBD1|TRBV12-3/TRBV12-4|-|14|TRBJ1-3
CASCRDRAGNTIYF
TGTGCCAGTTGCCGGGACAGGGCTGGAAACACCATATATTTT
>TRBD1|TRBV4-3|once|16|TRBJ1-2
CASSQGGQGSNYGYTF
TGCGCCAGCAGCCAAGGTGGACAGGGTTCAAACTATGGCTACACCTTC
>TRBD2|TRBV27|-|16|TRBJ2-1
CASSLASGGLRNEQFF
TGTGCCAGCAGTTTGGCTAGCGGGGGCCTAAGGAATGAGCAGTTCTTC